This TCR beta chain emerged from a study of Ad26.COV2.S vaccination and SARS-CoV-2 variants. About the research overall: Doses of Ad26.COV2.S were injected into muscle once or twice, 56 days apart.

As for treatment: roughly 19 received Ad26.COV2.S at low or high dose, single or two shots; several received placebo; per-sample allocation not given. All samples were drawn on day 63, counting from the first vaccine or placebo injection. The administered vaccine (an Ad26 vector) expressed Wuhan-strain SARS-CoV-2 spike. A word on this clone: Its antigen is as yet unknown.

CDR1 SQVTM and CDR2 ANQGSEA come from the germline V gene. This CDR3 contains 14 residues. Trimming cost V 6 bases and J 0 bases, with 14 bases left between them. The method was immunoSEQ multiplex PCR; TCRdb's version includes in-frame clones alone and lacks a portion of them. The sample carries 400,000 to 500,000 clones, roughly 89% recorded once. Study observations and caveats: From the TCR breadth and depth analyses, total T cell responses may have been underestimated.

The material was peripheral blood, obtained in a trial of Ad26.COV2.S vaccine versus placebo. The genes are TRBV29-1 and TRBJ1-1; D is possibly TRBD1 (6 bases). This clonotype originated in a person between 18 and 65 years old who received the Ad26.COV2.S COVID-19 vaccine or a placebo. The CDR3: CSVLGHKMNTEAFF. CDR3 nucleotides: TGCAGCGTGCTGGGACATAAAATGAACACTGAAGCTTTCTTT.